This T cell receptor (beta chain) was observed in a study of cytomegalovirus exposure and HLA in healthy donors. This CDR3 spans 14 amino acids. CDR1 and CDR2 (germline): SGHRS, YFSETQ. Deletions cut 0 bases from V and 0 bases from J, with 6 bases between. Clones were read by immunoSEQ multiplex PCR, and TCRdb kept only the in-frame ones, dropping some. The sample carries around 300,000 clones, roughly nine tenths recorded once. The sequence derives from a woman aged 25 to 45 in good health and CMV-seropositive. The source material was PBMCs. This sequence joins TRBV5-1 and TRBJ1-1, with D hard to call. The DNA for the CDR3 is TGCGCCAGCAGCTTGGCCACAGTGAACACTGAAGCTTTCTTT. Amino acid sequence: CASSLATVNTEAFF.